These 32 T cell receptor beta chains were sequenced from one sample in a study of T cell responses to AZD1222 COVID-19 vaccine. This table comes from immunoSEQ multiplex PCR, and its TCRdb copy is limited to in-frame clones, with some not included. The data contain approximately 110,000 clones, about 88% of them singletons. The sample consisted of peripheral blood, taken on day 0 of AZD1222 vaccination. These receptors were collected from an adult in good health.

This clone was seen once. The chain uses TRBV19 and TRBJ1-5; weak D call: TRBD1 (6 bases). The germline gives CDR1 LNHDA, CDR2 SQIVND (reference sequence). Trimming pared 2 bases from V and 7 bases from J, leaving 15 bases between. This CDR3 is 15 amino acids long. Here the CDR3 reads CASSIRQGLGQPQHF. The CDR3 DNA reads as TGTGCCAGTAGTATACGGCAGGGGTTAGGGCAGCCCCAGCATTTT.

This chain's CDR3 is CASTTGTSETQYF. The CDR3, as DNA: TGTGCCAGCACAACCGGGACCAGTGAGACCCAGTACTTC. The genes are TRBV28 and TRBJ2-5; the D call may be TRBD1 or TRBD2 (5 bases each). CDR3 length: 13 amino acids. Deletions cut 7 bases from V and 5 bases from J, with 14 bases between. The germline CDR1 and CDR2 sequences are MDHEN and SYDVKM.

The rearrangement uses TRBV9 and TRBJ1-6; D is unresolved. Trimming left V 4 bases short and J 6 bases short, with 14 bases between. The CDR3 covers 15 residues. The germline V gene encodes CDR1 SGDLS and CDR2 YYNGEE. The CDR3 coding sequence is TGTGCCAGCAGCCCTCTGGGAGTGACTAATTCACCCCTCCACTTT. This encodes CASSPLGVTNSPLHF.

The sample holds a few counts of this clone. V and J are TRBV6-5 and TRBJ2-2, with TRBD2 as a possible D gene (7 bases). Per the germline V gene, CDR1 is MNHEY and CDR2 is SVGAGI. The CDR3 consists of 14 residues. Trimming took off 6 bases at V and 3 bases at J, with 11 bases between the two ends. The CDR3 here is CASRGEGDTGELFF. For the CDR3, the DNA is TGTGCCAGCAGGGGGGAGGGGGACACCGGGGAGCTGTTTTTT.

The rearrangement uses TRBV7-3 and TRBJ1-5; 7 positions match TRBD1. Losses at the gene ends were 5 bases for V and 7 bases for J; bases not matched to a gene: 8. Germline V gene sequence: CDR1 SGHTA, CDR2 FQGTGA. This CDR3 has 14 amino acids. The CDR3 DNA follows: TGTGCCAGCAGCCCTCAGGGGGGAGGCCAGCCCCAGCATTTT. The encoded protein is CASSPQGGGQPQHF.

This chain connects TRBV24-1 to TRBJ2-3; no firm D call. V was clipped by 1 base and J by 8 bases, with 12 bases between them. The CDR3 is 14 amino acids. Germline loops: CDR1 KGHDR, CDR2 SFDVKD. The CDR3 bases are TGTGCCACCAGTGATTTATGGGGATTCGGTACGCAGTATTTT. Translation gives CATSDLWGFGTQYF.

The J gene is TRBJ2-5, the V gene TRBV6-5; 8 bases map to TRBD1. Per the germline V gene, CDR1 is MNHEY and CDR2 is SVGAGI. V was clipped by 8 bases and J by 4 bases; unmatched bases: 9. CDR3 length: 14 amino acids. This chain's CDR3 is CASAYRGRGETQYF. For the CDR3, the DNA is TGTGCCAGCGCCTACAGGGGGAGAGGAGAGACCCAGTACTTC.

CDR3: CASSYLAPQPQHF. The CDR3 DNA is TGTGCCAGCAGTTACCTCGCGCCGCAGCCCCAGCATTTT. The chain has TRBV12-3 or TRBV12-4 and TRBJ1-5; D gene uncertain. The V gene lost 4 bases and the J gene lost 7 bases, with 11 bases spanning the gap. CDR3 size: 13 residues.

The V gene is TRBV6-5, the J gene TRBJ2-1; 14 nucleotides line up with TRBD2. The V segment lost 6 bases and the J segment 7 bases; nucleotides outside the gene matches: 2. Germline V gives CDR1 MNHEY, CDR2 SVGAGI. The CDR3 is 14 residues long. The CDR3 region is CASRGLAGANEQFF. For the CDR3, the DNA is TGTGCCAGCAGGGGACTAGCGGGAGCTAATGAGCAGTTCTTC.

The chain joins TRBV19 to TRBJ2-5, with a possible D match to TRBD1 (5 bases). Germline V gene lookup returns CDR1 LNHDA and CDR2 SQIVND (reference sequence). V was shortened by 3 bases and J by 5 bases, with 13 bases between the two germline ends. The CDR3 is 14 residues long. This CDR3 is CASSIAGAPETQYF. CDR3 nucleotide sequence: TGTGCCAGTAGTATTGCTGGGGCCCCCGAGACCCAGTACTTC.

The chain joins TRBV25-1 to TRBJ1-1; no definite D call. V lost 6 bases to trimming and J lost 3 bases, with 17 bases between them. This CDR3 spans 15 amino acids. The germline V gene encodes CDR1 MGHDK and CDR2 SYGVNS. Written as DNA, the CDR3 is TGTGCCAGCAGCCCCGAGGAGGGTTTGGACACTGAAGCTTTCTTT. The encoded protein is CASSPEEGLDTEAFF.

In its sample, this clone was seen a few times. J is TRBJ2-2 and V is TRBV4-2; D call uncertain. Germline CDR1 LGHNA, CDR2 YNFKEQ. The V gene lost 1 base and the J gene lost 4 bases, with 7 bases spanning the gap. This CDR3 comprises 14 residues. The CDR3 region is CASSQGLSTGELFF. The CDR3 region has the DNA TGTGCCAGCAGCCAAGGGTTGAGCACCGGGGAGCTGTTTTTT.

The chain is built from TRBV18 and TRBJ1-2; 7 bases are a match to TRBD1. With 3 bases clipped from V and 1 base from J, the junction kept 8 bases outside the gene matches. Germline V gene lookup returns CDR1 KGHSH and CDR2 LQKENI. The CDR3 consists of 16 residues. As DNA, the CDR3 is TGTGCCAGCTCACCCCTTGGACAGGCTCTTAACTATGGCTACACCTTC. Translating gives CASSPLGQALNYGYTF.

The chain combines TRBV7-3 with TRBJ2-2; 7 nucleotides agree with TRBD2. CDR1 is SGHTA and CDR2 is FQGTGA in the germline V gene. The V gene end was trimmed by 1 base and the J gene end by 5 bases; junction bases not matched to a gene: 7. The CDR3 has 16 residues. CDR3: CASSLRGRAGTGELFF. The CDR3 region has the DNA TGTGCCAGCAGCTTAAGAGGGAGGGCCGGTACCGGGGAGCTGTTTTTT.

This clone was counted a single time. The V call is TRBV11-3, the J call TRBJ2-1; tentative D call: TRBD1 (6 bases). This CDR3 comprises 17 residues. From germline, CDR1 is SGHNT and CDR2 YENEEA. The V end lost 5 bases, the J end lost 0 bases, and 17 bases lay between the germline ends. The CDR3 DNA sequence: TGTGCCAGCAGCCTCACACCAGGGGCCAGCTCCTACAATGAGCAGTTCTTC. This sequence encodes CASSLTPGASSYNEQFF.

In this sample, this clone turned up a few times. This CDR3 reads CASSLGWTYEQYV. In nucleotides, the CDR3 is TGTGCCAGCAGCTTGGGGTGGACCTACGAGCAGTACGTC. V gene TRBV5-6 combines with J gene TRBJ2-7; no clear D gene. Germline loops: CDR1 SGHDT, CDR2 YYEEEE. This CDR3 is built from 13 residues. V lost 0 bases and J lost 2, with 6 bases in between.

The V and J genes are TRBV3-1 (or the pseudogene TRBV3-2) and TRBJ2-5, with D perhaps TRBD1 or TRBD2 (5 bases each). This CDR3 is built from 14 residues. The germline CDR1 and CDR2 sequences are LGHDT and YNNKEL (reference sequence). The V end was cut by 2 bases, the J end by 5 bases, with 12 bases between. The CDR3 sequence is CASSQWTGAETQYF. The CDR3 bases are TGTGCCAGCAGCCAATGGACTGGGGCGGAGACCCAGTACTTC.

V is TRBV14 and J is TRBJ2-3; D gene ambiguous. CDR1 SGHDN and CDR2 FVKESK come from the germline V gene. This CDR3 contains 11 residues. With 5 bases removed from V and 5 bases from J, the gap between germline ends came to 5 bases. The DNA of the CDR3 is TGTGCCAGCAGCGTAGGAGATACGCAGTATTTT. Its protein is CASSVGDTQYF.

This chain uses TRBV19 with TRBJ1-2; the match to TRBD1 covers 10 bases. Germline V CDR1 and CDR2: LNHDA, SQIVND (reference sequence). This CDR3 spans 16 amino acids. Trimming removed 4 bases from V and 2 bases from J; junction bases left unmatched: 7. CDR3 region: CASSTPTGGSNYGYTF. CDR3 DNA: TGTGCCAGTAGTACCCCGACAGGGGGCTCCAACTATGGCTACACCTTC. Full variable domain (outside the CDR3, taken from reference TRBV19 and TRBJ1-2): DGGITQSPKYLFRKEGQNVTLSCEQNLNHDAMYWYRQDPGQGLRLIYYSQIVNDFQKGDIAEGYSVSREKKESFPLTVTSAQKNPTAFYLCASSTPTGGSNYGYTFGSGTRLTVV.

The CDR3: CASGFGQGGEKLFF. CDR3 nucleotides: TGTGCCAGCGGATTTGGACAGGGTGGAGAAAAACTGTTTTTT. The J gene is TRBJ1-4, the V gene TRBV25-1, with 8 positions matching TRBD1. V was clipped by 8 bases and J by 8 bases; unmatched bases: 10. The CDR3 extends over 14 amino acids. Germline-derived CDR1 and CDR2 are MGHDK and SYGVNS.

The rearrangement links TRBV7-2 to TRBJ1-6; D might be TRBD1 (5 bases). The CDR3 is 15 amino acids. The germline V and J ends were trimmed by 5 bases and 9 bases, with 17 bases remaining between them. Germline lookup yields CDR1 SGHTA and CDR2 FQGNSA. The CDR3 sequence: CASSKTETTASPLHF. The CDR3 bases are TGTGCCAGCAGCAAAACGGAGACGACAGCTTCACCCCTCCACTTT.

The chain links TRBV7-2 to TRBJ2-3; no firm D call. The length of the CDR3 is 13 residues. The germline CDR1 and CDR2 sequences are SGHTA and FQGNSA. Between the trimmed V and J ends, which lost 10 bases and 1 base, there was a span of 12 bases. CDR3 protein: CATGGPGTDTQYF. CDR3 bases: TGTGCCACTGGCGGCCCCGGCACAGATACGCAGTATTTT.

The V gene is TRBV30, the J gene TRBJ1-4; D is ambiguous. The V gene lost 6 bases and the J gene lost 8 bases, with 16 bases spanning the gap. The CDR3 runs to 13 residues. Germline V CDR1 and CDR2: GTSNPN, SVGIG (reference sequence). CDR3 region: CACRHAPGEKLFF. DNA of the CDR3: TGTGCCTGCAGACATGCACCGGGGGAAAAACTGTTTTTT.

To note about this clone: The sample holds other DNA sequences that translate to the same CDR3. The rearrangement uses TRBV6-5 and TRBJ1-6; tentative D call: TRBD1 (5 bases). Germline V gives CDR1 MNHEY, CDR2 SVGAGI. CDR3 length: 13 amino acids. The V end was cut by 6 bases, the J end by 9 bases, with 12 bases between. This chain's CDR3 is CASSQQGSSPLHF. The CDR3 region has the DNA TGTGCCAGCAGCCAGCAGGGAAGTTCACCCCTCCACTTT.

The V gene is TRBV6-2 or TRBV6-3, the J gene TRBJ2-2; 7 bases fit TRBD2. The CDR3 is made up of 15 amino acids. V was clipped by 6 bases and J by 1 base; unmatched bases: 5. CDR1 MNHEY and CDR2 SVGEGT come from the germline V gene. CDR3 sequence reads: CASSRGGMNTGELFF. The DNA of the CDR3 is TGTGCCAGCAGCCGGGGAGGGATGAACACCGGGGAGCTGTTTTTT.

The gene calls are TRBV6-5 and TRBJ2-5, with a possible D match to TRBD2 (5 bases). Between the trimmed V and J ends, which lost 6 bases and 4 bases, there was a span of 12 bases. This CDR3 has 13 residues. The germline V gene has CDR1 MNHEY and CDR2 SVGAGI. The CDR3 DNA reads TGTGCCAGCAGCCCCAGGAGGTTAGAGACCCAGTACTTC. Protein product: CASSPRRLETQYF.

CDR3: CASSLGGGGLPYEQYF. The CDR3 bases are TGTGCCAGCAGTTTAGGCGGCGGGGGCCTACCTTACGAGCAGTACTTC. The chain joins TRBV28 to TRBJ2-7; D is perhaps TRBD2 (7 bases). The CDR3 totals 16 residues. V was clipped by 2 bases and J by 4 bases, with 18 bases between them. CDR1 is MDHEN and CDR2 is SYDVKM in the germline V gene.

This clone was detected once. The chain links TRBV5-5 to TRBJ1-1; D is unclear. The CDR3 has 15 amino acids. Germline-derived CDR1 and CDR2 are SGHKS and YYEKEE (reference sequence). The V gene lost 2 bases and the J gene lost 4 bases, with 15 bases spanning the gap. CDR3 sequence: CASSFNSLRATEAFF. The CDR3 DNA is TGTGCCAGCAGCTTTAACAGCCTGAGGGCCACTGAAGCTTTCTTT.

The V and J genes are TRBV7-2 and TRBJ2-7, with 10 nucleotides matching TRBD1. J was trimmed by 5 bases and V by 3 bases; bases with no gene match: 4. CDR1 is SGHTA, CDR2 FQGNSA, per germline. The CDR3 is 14 amino acids. This CDR3 reads CASSFDRGQDEQYF. CDR3 coding DNA: TGTGCCAGCAGCTTTGACAGGGGGCAAGACGAGCAGTACTTC.

This chain joins TRBV28 and TRBJ1-2, with unresolved D. CDR1 and CDR2 (germline): MDHEN, SYDVKM. This CDR3 contains 14 residues. V lost 3 bases and J lost 4, with 12 bases in between. The CDR3 DNA follows: TGTGCCAGCAGTTTTATAGCGGCCCTCTATGGCTACACCTTC. Protein sequence: CASSFIAALYGYTF.

V gene TRBV24-1 combines with J gene TRBJ2-1; perhaps TRBD2 as D (7 bases). This CDR3 spans 13 amino acids. The germline V gene has CDR1 KGHDR and CDR2 SFDVKD. Trimming pared 9 bases from V and 3 bases from J, leaving 11 bases between. The CDR3 here is CATGGGVYNEQFF. The CDR3 region has the DNA TGTGCCACCGGGGGGGGCGTCTACAATGAGCAGTTCTTC.

This sequence joins TRBV4-2 and TRBJ1-2, with 7 positions matching TRBD1. The CDR3 sequence is 15 residues long. Looked up from germline, CDR1 is LGHNA and CDR2 is YNFKEQ. Trimming at V came to 1 base and at J to 6 bases, leaving 8 bases not matched to a gene. CDR3 nucleotides: TGTGCCAGCAGCCAAGCCTTGACAGGGATTGATGGCTACACCTTC. Its translation: CASSQALTGIDGYTF.